The clone carrying this T cell receptor beta chain came up a few times. What it binds is unknown. This specimen comes from a study of response to subunit inactivated influenza vaccine. TCRdb re-analysed the RT-PCR reads in MiXCR, keeping a single row per CDR3 protein. The sample lists hundreds of thousands of distinct CDR3 sequences, approximately 15% occurring once. Findings and caveats of the study: The authors proposed limited new T cell recruitment per seasonal influenza vaccination.

Germline assignment: CDR1 MNHEY and CDR2 SVGEGT. V lost 4 bases, J lost 0 bases, and 16 bases lay in between. This CDR3 contains 16 residues. The sample here was PBMCs from blood, taken 11 to 12 days after vaccination. The TCR was taken from a man in his fifties who received an inactivated influenza vaccine. The chain carries TRBV6-2 or TRBV6-3 and TRBJ2-7; D is perhaps TRBD1 or TRBD2 (7 bases each). CDR3 protein: CASSSSGTVNSYEQYF. The CDR3, as DNA: TGTGCCAGCAGTTCGAGCGGGACAGTCAACTCCTACGAGCAGTACTTC.